The clone carrying this TCR beta chain was seen only once. The antigen is not known. Next came a second PCR, run for roughly 6 to 11 cycles, which used a sample-barcoded 5' primer along with a J-beta primer mix. TCRdb independently ran MiXCR on the 5' RACE reads; one entry per CDR3 protein. The sample has around 2 million distinct CDR3 sequences, 35% to 50% seen once; the top ten hold about 21%. This specimen belongs to a study of blood T cells in healthy people across ages. Study summary: There was about one barcoded beta molecule captured by template switching per two T cells.

General observations from the study: It was not possible, with unsorted PBMCs, to conclusively compare naive and antigen-experienced cells. For the donors, CMV status was unknown and possibly confounded expanded clonotype changes. Measured against age, TCR beta diversity per million T cells decreased in a roughly linear manner.

Trimming removed 5 bases from V and 9 bases from J, with 18 bases in between. Germline V lookup: CDR1 SGHRS, CDR2 YFSETQ. The CDR3 has 14 amino acids. The source of this sequence is a human donor in good health. Sequencing was done on a sample of blood. This chain joins TRBV5-1 and TRBJ2-1, with D possibly TRBD2 on 6 matching bases. This CDR3 reads CASSLLGGSSEQFF. The CDR3 DNA sequence: TGCGCCAGCAGTTTATTAGGAGGGAGCAGTGAGCAGTTCTTC. The entire variable domain, with the rest obtained from reference TRBV5-1 and TRBJ2-1, is as follows: KAGVTQTPRYLIKTRGQQVTLSCSPISGHRSVSWYQQTPGQGLQFLFEYFSETQRNKGNFPGRFSGRQFSNSRSEMNVSTLELGDSALYLCASSLLGGSSEQFFGPGTRLTVL.